The 7 T cell receptor beta chains in this list originate from one sample, sequenced in a study of persistence of HIV-infected CD4 T cells. Their target antigens are unknown. The stimulus was an HIV-1 Gag 15-mer peptide pool, about 1 ug/peptide/mL. Memory cells lacking CD40L and CD69 with high CD45RO were sorted. The immunoSEQ assay was version 4, run in survey mode. TCRdb's copy holds only in-frame clones and misses some; the assay was immunoSEQ multiplex PCR. The sample has 35,000 or so clones, around 85% seen once. The sample in question was cultured CD4+ T cells from PBMCs, obtained from a patient who received antiretroviral therapy. The origin of the receptors is an adult with HIV. The donor label of this sample is uncertain.

This clone was detected once. The chain carries TRBV14 and TRBJ1-1, with 7 bases that match TRBD1. Looked up from germline, CDR1 is SGHDN and CDR2 is FVKESK. V lost 0 bases, J lost 0 bases, and 4 bases stayed unmatched. This CDR3 has 16 amino acids. CDR3 nucleotide sequence: TGTGCCAGCAGCCAAGATCTAGGACAGGTGAACACTGAAGCTTTCTTT. Translation gives CASSQDLGQVNTEAFF.

This chain links TRBV7-9 with TRBJ2-1, with D perhaps matching TRBD2 (5 bases). Trimming removed 5 bases at V and 14 bases at J, with 16 bases between. Per germline, CDR1 SEHNR and CDR2 FQNEAQ (reference sequence). The CDR3 totals 12 residues. The CDR3 nucleotides are TGTGCCAGCAGCCTCGCACGGGGAAGAAAGTTCTTC. This sequence encodes CASSLARGRKFF.

J is TRBJ2-7 and V is TRBV28; possible D gene TRBD1, 7 bases. Germline V lookup: CDR1 MDHEN, CDR2 SYDVKM. There are 15 residues in the CDR3. Trimming removed 6 bases at V and 6 bases at J, with 21 bases between. The CDR3 sequence is CASRDHRGLSSEQYF. DNA for the CDR3: TGTGCCAGCAGGGACCACAGGGGACTCAGTAGCGAGCAGTACTTC.

To note about this clone: The sample has other DNA sequences that encode this CDR3 too. The chain recombines TRBV15 with TRBJ2-7, with D maybe TRBD2 (6 bases). V gave up 0 bases and J gave up 4 bases, with 10 bases separating them. Germline CDR1 reads LNHNV; CDR2 reads YYDKDF (reference sequence). The CDR3 consists of 14 residues. The CDR3 reads CATSRDRGSYEQYF. In nucleotides, the CDR3 is TGTGCCACCAGCAGAGATCGGGGGAGTTACGAGCAGTACTTC.

This chain links TRBV7-9 with TRBJ2-5; D may match TRBD1 or TRBD2 (5 bases each). Germline lookup yields CDR1 SEHNR and CDR2 FQNEAQ (reference sequence). Trimming removed 5 bases from V and 3 bases from J, with 16 bases in between. The CDR3 spans 15 residues. CDR3 residues: CASSPGNGDEETQYF. DNA for the CDR3: TGTGCCAGCAGCCCTGGGAACGGGGACGAAGAGACCCAGTACTTC.

This chain joins TRBV7-7 and TRBJ2-3; D may be TRBD1 or TRBD2 (6 bases each). The CDR3 is made up of 18 amino acids. V dropped 0 bases and J dropped 2 bases, with 18 bases sitting between them. Looked up from germline, CDR1 is SSHAT and CDR2 is FNYEAQ (reference sequence). The CDR3 sequence is CASSLAPSVGASTDTQYF. CDR3 nucleotides: TGTGCCAGCAGCTTAGCTCCTAGCGTGGGGGCCTCCACAGATACGCAGTATTTT. The full variable domain, in which reference TRBV7-7 and TRBJ2-3 provide the parts outside the CDR3, is GAGVSQSPRYKVTKRGQDVTLRCDPISSHATLYWYQQALGQGPEFLTYFNYEAQPDKSGLPSDRFSAERPEGSISTLTIQRTEQRDSAMYRCASSLAPSVGASTDTQYFGPGTRLTVL.

The chain uses TRBV15 and TRBJ2-7, with D possibly called TRBD1 or TRBD2 (5 bases each). This CDR3 has 14 residues. The germline V gene encodes CDR1 LNHNV and CDR2 YYDKDF (reference sequence). Trimming took off 5 bases at V and 1 base at J, with 12 bases between the two ends. CDR3 loop: CATSSGTGSYEQYF. The CDR3 DNA sequence: TGTGCCACCAGCTCCGGGACCGGGTCCTACGAGCAGTACTTC.